This entry lists 26 T cell receptor beta chains sequenced from one sample in a study of cytomegalovirus exposure and HLA in healthy donors. A multiplex PCR was run with 60 Vbeta primers and 13 Jbeta primers. Assay used: immunoSEQ multiplex PCR; TCRdb lists only in-frame clones, some missing. The sample contains 100,000 or so clones, around 80% of which appear only once. The specimen was PBMCs. These receptors all stem from a female donor in good health and CMV-seropositive.

This rearrangement joins TRBV5-4 to TRBJ1-2, with 12 positions matching TRBD1. Trimming at V came to 0 bases and at J to 6 bases, leaving 3 bases not matched to a gene. In germline, CDR1 is SGHNT, CDR2 YYREEE (reference sequence). There are 15 residues in the CDR3. The CDR3 nucleotides are TGTGCCAGCAGCTTGGCCGGGACAGGGGGCGATGGCTACACCTTC. Its protein product is CASSLAGTGGDGYTF.

This clone was picked up a small number of times. This rearrangement joins TRBV6-5 to TRBJ1-1, with a possible D match to TRBD1 (6 bases). V shed 0 bases and J shed 8 bases, with 16 bases lying between them. The CDR3 loop spans 15 amino acids. Germline lookup yields CDR1 MNHEY and CDR2 SVGAGI. The CDR3 DNA follows: TGTGCCAGCAGTTACTCTTTTTTGGCAGGGGACGAAGCTTTCTTT. Translating it yields CASSYSFLAGDEAFF.

The V call is TRBV11-2, the J call TRBJ2-2; perhaps TRBD2 as D (6 bases). The germline CDR1 and CDR2 sequences are SGHAT and FQNNGV. The V end lost 2 bases, the J end lost 5 bases, and 15 bases lay between the germline ends. This CDR3 has 16 amino acids. Here the CDR3 reads CASSLTRLARTGELFF. CDR3 bases: TGTGCCAGCAGCTTAACTCGGCTAGCGCGAACCGGGGAGCTGTTTTTT.

The chain employs TRBV18 and TRBJ2-2; tentatively, D is TRBD1 (6 bases). CDR3 length: 17 residues. V lost 6 bases, J lost 0 bases, and 17 bases lay in between. From germline, CDR1 is KGHSH and CDR2 LQKENI. The CDR3 region has the DNA TGTGCCAGCTCCCTCACCGGTGGGACAACGAACACCGGGGAGCTGTTTTTT. It yields the protein CASSLTGGTTNTGELFF.

The rearrangement links TRBV7-2 to TRBJ2-5; 7 bases fit TRBD2. The junction had 11 bases not matched to a gene; V was cut back by 5 bases and J by 2 bases. The CDR3 contains 16 residues. The V gene's germline CDR1 is SGHTA and CDR2 FQGNSA. CDR3 nucleotides: TGTGCCAGCAGCCCAAAGTCGTGGACTAGTCAAGAGACCCAGTACTTC. Translation gives CASSPKSWTSQETQYF. Full variable domain (remainder filled in from reference TRBV7-2 and TRBJ2-5): GAGVSQSPSNKVTEKGKDVELRCDPISGHTALYWYRQSLGQGLEFLIYFQGNSAPDKSGLPSDRFSAERTGGSVSTLTIQRTQQEDSAVYLCASSPKSWTSQETQYFGPGTRLLVL.

The chain uses TRBV30 and TRBJ2-2; a weak D match, TRBD1 (8 bases). This CDR3 comprises 16 residues. From germline, CDR1 is GTSNPN and CDR2 SVGIG (reference sequence). V shed 3 bases and J shed 8 bases, with 22 bases lying between them. CDR3 amino acids: CAWSDVNRGRAGELFF. For the CDR3, the DNA is TGTGCCTGGAGCGACGTAAACAGGGGGAGGGCTGGGGAGCTGTTTTTT.

In its sample, this clone was seen once. The CDR3 region has the DNA TGTGCCAGCAGCAAGGGACAGGCGTTTTACAATGAGCAGTTCTTC. Amino acids: CASSKGQAFYNEQFF. The chain employs TRBV7-6 and TRBJ2-1; 8 bases are a match to TRBD1. CDR3 length: 15 amino acids. In germline, CDR1 is SGHVS, CDR2 FNYEAQ. The junction had 7 bases not matched to a gene; V was cut back by 5 bases and J by 4 bases.

V gene TRBV4-1 combines with J gene TRBJ1-2; TRBD1 matches 9 bases. Per the germline V gene, CDR1 is MGHRA and CDR2 is YSYEKL. The junction had 13 bases not matched to a gene; V was cut back by 5 bases and J by 0 bases. There are 18 residues in the CDR3. The CDR3 spells CASSKGTRDRVSNYGYTF. The CDR3 DNA is TGCGCCAGCAGCAAAGGGACCCGGGACAGGGTTTCTAACTATGGCTACACCTTC.

This chain uses TRBV30 with TRBJ2-1; maybe TRBD1 (6 bases). This CDR3 has 13 amino acids. Per germline, CDR1 GTSNPN and CDR2 SVGIG (reference sequence). V was clipped by 2 bases and J by 7 bases, with 12 bases between them. The CDR3 bases are TGTGCCTGGAGTTCCGGGACAAAAAATGAGCAGTTCTTC. Translated, it gives CAWSSGTKNEQFF.

The chain joins TRBV2 to TRBJ1-5; D is perhaps TRBD1 (5 bases). The CDR3 consists of 17 residues. Germline V lookup: CDR1 SNHLY, CDR2 FYNNEI. Trimming removed 6 bases at V and 0 bases at J, with 18 bases between. This chain's CDR3 is CASSQGLGIYSNQPQHF. CDR3 sequence (DNA): TGTGCCAGCAGCCAGGGTTTGGGGATTTATAGCAATCAGCCCCAGCATTTT.

This clone appeared a few times. The rearrangement uses TRBV27 and TRBJ1-5; 7 nucleotides align to TRBD1. The CDR3 loop spans 14 amino acids. Germline assignment: CDR1 MNHEY and CDR2 SMNVEV (reference sequence). V shed 5 bases and J 4 bases; nucleotides not matched to a gene: 5. The CDR3 spells CASSPTGRNQPQHF. As DNA, the CDR3 is TGTGCCAGCAGTCCGACAGGGAGAAATCAGCCCCAGCATTTT.

The rearrangement links TRBV6-1 to TRBJ2-5, with D possibly being TRBD1 (6 bases). CDR3 size: 14 residues. Trimming took off 3 bases at V and 7 bases at J, with 15 bases between the two ends. Germline loops: CDR1 MNHNS, CDR2 SASEGT. Written as DNA, the CDR3 is TGTGCCAGCAGTGATCTGGGCAGGGGTGGGACCCAGTACTTC. This gives the protein CASSDLGRGGTQYF.

This chain connects TRBV19 to TRBJ2-7; D perhaps matches TRBD1 (6 bases). This CDR3 is built from 13 residues. Germline CDR1 LNHDA, CDR2 SQIVND (reference sequence). The V end was cut by 5 bases, the J end by 3 bases, with 11 bases between. Here the CDR3 DNA reads TGTGCCAGTAGTCTACAGGGTAGCTACGAGCAGTACTTC. It is translated as CASSLQGSYEQYF.

The chain employs TRBV4-3 and TRBJ1-6, with D possibly TRBD1 on 5 matching bases. The CDR3 totals 16 residues. CDR1 LGHNA and CDR2 YSLEER come from the germline V gene. V lost 0 bases and J lost 4, with 10 bases in between. The CDR3 coding sequence is TGCGCCAGCAGCCAAGAATGGGGGGGATATAATTCACCCCTCCACTTT. This sequence encodes CASSQEWGGYNSPLHF.

Points on this clone: Other DNA sequences in this specimen translate into the identical CDR3. The V call is TRBV7-2, the J call TRBJ2-5; no clear D gene. The CDR3 loop spans 14 amino acids. V lost 3 bases and J lost 1, with 9 bases in between. The germline CDR1 and CDR2 sequences are SGHTA and FQGNSA. CDR3 residues: CASSLAAVQETQYF. The CDR3, as DNA: TGTGCCAGCAGCTTGGCGGCCGTCCAAGAGACCCAGTACTTC.

This chain links TRBV5-8 with TRBJ2-4; tentatively, D is TRBD1 (6 bases). Germline V CDR1 and CDR2: SGHTS, YDEGEE. The CDR3 covers 12 residues. With 3 bases removed from V and 12 bases from J, the gap between germline ends came to 13 bases. As DNA, the CDR3 is TGTGCCAGCAGCTCTACAGGGAGAGGTCAGTACTTC. This sequence encodes CASSSTGRGQYF.

This chain links TRBV6-6 with TRBJ2-1; 11 bases fit TRBD2. The CDR3 spans 16 residues. Germline V gene data show CDR1 as MNHNY and CDR2 as SVGAGI (reference sequence). J lost 3 bases, V lost 2 bases, and 3 bases had no gene match. CDR3 protein: CASSYRLAGGYNEQFF. The DNA of the CDR3 is TGTGCCAGCAGTTACAGGCTAGCGGGGGGCTACAATGAGCAGTTCTTC.

The chain couples TRBV20-1 to TRBJ1-2; the D gene is possibly TRBD1 (5 bases). Trimming took 5 bases from V and 5 from J, leaving 9 bases between them. Germline loops: CDR1 DFQATT, CDR2 SNEGSKA (reference sequence). CDR3 length: 11 amino acids. CDR3 in DNA: TGCAGTGCTCCGACAGAATATGGCTACACCTTC. Its protein product is CSAPTEYGYTF.

The V call is TRBV11-3, the J call TRBJ2-1, with TRBD1 matching over 8 bases. The J segment lost 6 bases and the V segment lost 4 bases, leaving 5 bases of the junction unmatched. Looked up from germline, CDR1 is SGHNT and CDR2 is YENEEA. This CDR3 is built from 14 residues. For the CDR3, the DNA is TGTGCCAGCAGCTCCACAGGGGGAGGCAATGAGCAGTTCTTC. Translating gives CASSSTGGGNEQFF.

This chain uses TRBV6-6 with TRBJ1-1; tentative D call: TRBD1 (5 bases). CDR3 length equals 13 residues. Germline V gene data show CDR1 as MNHNY and CDR2 as SVGAGI (reference sequence). V lost 6 bases and J lost 3, with 11 bases in between. CDR3 sequence (DNA): TGTGCCAGCAGGGAACGACAGTACACTGAAGCTTTCTTT. Its translation: CASRERQYTEAFF.

The CDR3, as DNA: TGTGCCAGCAGCTTCAGGCAGCGGGAGGGTCGGGAGACCCAGTACTTC. This translates into CASSFRQREGRETQYF. The chain couples TRBV7-9 to TRBJ2-5, with 10 positions matching TRBD2. The CDR3 covers 16 residues. Looked up from germline, CDR1 is SEHNR and CDR2 is FQNEAQ (reference sequence). Trimming removed 3 bases from V and 5 bases from J; junction bases left unmatched: 9. The variable domain in full, completed from reference TRBV7-9 and TRBJ2-5, reads DTGVSQNPRHKITKRGQNVTFRCDPISEHNRLYWYRQTLGQGPEFLTYFQNEAQLEKSRLLSDRFSAERPKGSFSTLEIQRTEQGDSAMYLCASSFRQREGRETQYFGPGTRLLVL.

This chain uses TRBV29-1 with TRBJ2-7; 8 nucleotides line up with TRBD2. The germline V gene encodes CDR1 SQVTM and CDR2 ANQGSEA. V was clipped by 5 bases and J by 7 bases; unmatched bases: 16. The CDR3 is 15 amino acids. The CDR3 loop is CSVSVSGAALGEQYF. The CDR3 nucleotides are TGCAGCGTTAGCGTTAGCGGGGCCGCTTTAGGGGAGCAGTACTTC.

This clone was seen only once. J is TRBJ2-3 and V is TRBV7-8, with 7 positions matching TRBD2. The CDR3 is 17 amino acids. Germline lookup yields CDR1 SGHVS and CDR2 FQNEAQ. The V segment lost 6 bases and the J segment 0 bases; nucleotides outside the gene matches: 12. CDR3 protein: CASSWPSGSGSTDTQYF. The CDR3 DNA sequence: TGTGCCAGCAGTTGGCCTAGCGGATCGGGAAGCACAGATACGCAGTATTTT.

The genes are TRBV27 and TRBJ1-2; D may be TRBD1 (5 bases). The CDR3 has 13 amino acids. The V and J ends lost 3 bases and 8 bases respectively, with 13 bases between them. The germline V gene has CDR1 MNHEY and CDR2 SMNVEV (reference sequence). CDR3 loop: CASSFGGAGGYTF. The CDR3 DNA reads TGTGCCAGCAGTTTTGGAGGGGCTGGGGGCTACACCTTC.

This clone occurred a few times. This chain links TRBV4-3 with TRBJ1-5, with TRBD1 identical over 8 bases. The V and J ends lost 1 base and 5 bases, in that order; junction bases with no gene match: 4. Germline V gene lookup returns CDR1 LGHNA and CDR2 YSLEER. The CDR3 runs 15 residues. In DNA form, the CDR3 reads TGCGCCAGCAGCCAAGTGCACAGGGGGTATCAGCCCCAGCATTTT. Translation gives CASSQVHRGYQPQHF.

The rearrangement links TRBV30 to TRBJ2-1; TRBD1 might be the D (6 bases). The CDR3 covers 14 residues. V lost 5 bases and J 0 bases, leaving 11 bases between the germline ends. Germline V gene lookup returns CDR1 GTSNPN and CDR2 SVGIG (reference sequence). DNA of the CDR3: TGTGCCTGGGCTACAGGGAACTCCTACAATGAGCAGTTCTTC. This codes for CAWATGNSYNEQFF.